This paragraph reports one TCR beta chain. Original methodology: Reference gene primer amplification yielded estimated nucleated cell counts. Generated by immunoSEQ multiplex PCR, the TCRdb table keeps only in-frame clones and is missing some. V, J and clone size reflect that table, while D and trimming were determined from the DNA. This table holds around 60,000 clones, roughly three quarters found once. The data belong to a study of blood T cell repertoires in COVID-19. Study details: Italy, Spain and the United States were the sources of the convalescent and acute COVID-19 samples. T cells, B-cell-depleted T cells, or PBMCs provided the cDNA or gDNA that served as material.

J lost 1 base, V lost 6 bases, and 1 base had no gene match. Germline CDR1 is SQVTM and CDR2 is ANQGSEA. There are 12 residues in the CDR3. The sample consisted of peripheral blood. V and J are TRBV29-1 and TRBJ1-1; 8 positions agree with TRBD1. The origin of this receptor is a human donor in a cohort sampled during active COVID-19. The CDR3: CSVDRANTEAFF. In nucleotides, the CDR3 is TGCAGCGTGGACAGGGCGAACACTGAAGCTTTCTTT.